This T cell receptor beta chain originates from a study of T cell responses to AZD1222 COVID-19 vaccine (dated by TCRdb to the early 2020s). Context from the whole study: AZD1222 recipients whose second dose came at about 4 weeks and those whose second dose came at about 12 weeks were combined into one group, since spike-specific TCR depth and breadth did not differ between the two schedules. TCR sequencing was performed for about 240 trial participants, of whom about 200 were given two doses of AZD1222 and 26 were given two doses of MenACWY control vaccine. Trial participants were enrolled by age into subgroups of 18-55, 56-69 and 70-plus years, and around 150, 28 and 57 TCR-sequenced participants, respectively, were included in these subgroups. The investigation overall reported the following: Participants were mostly white British and included more females than males, and it was suggested by the authors that clonal diversity may have been underestimated. Spike-specific TCR breadth and depth rose significantly after two AZD1222 doses compared with day 0 and with MenACWY recipients. Epitopes outside the regions mutated in the B.1.351 and B.1.1.7 variants were reportedly recognized by nearly half of the unique spike-specific TCRs. The whole spike protein was spanned by vaccine-associated CD4 TCRs, and dominant responses were seen in regions 160-218 and 743-854. Conclusions about previously exposed vaccinees are limited, since just five to seven AZD1222 recipients were seropositive for SARS-CoV-2 at baseline. The 56-69-year group was small, and its depth increase did not reach significance, likely because of low power. Because no day 14 peak-response samples were available, repertoires were characterized only after the peak T cell response.

For this clone: The antigen this receptor binds is unknown. No much larger clone exists at a distance of one base, and base qualities are not known.

The CDR3 regions of human TCRbeta chains were subjected to immunosequencing. As for how the authors treated the data: Repertoire TCRs were matched against a reference library of SARS-CoV-2-specific TCRs generated with the MIRA antigen-specificity platform. Breadth was defined as the fraction of unique TCRs that were SARS-CoV-2-associated. Depth was defined as the fraction of total T cells that were SARS-CoV-2-associated. Using the MIRA data, each spike-specific TCR was assigned both to the spike region to which the TCR was reactive and to a CD4 or CD8 class. Log10-transformed breadth and depth values were compared by one-way ANOVA with Sidak's multiple comparisons tests. TCRdb took over this immuneACCESS table, retaining in-frame rearrangements with V and J assigned. Such tables are incomplete; in checked studies, under half of the missing clones stem from an unresolved V gene, and the remainder is unexplained. V, J and clone size derive from that table, while D and trimming were established from the DNA sequence. The sample data list around 120,000 clones, and around nine tenths of these were observed just once. The ten largest clones represent around 8.6% of the sample.

The time point label corresponds to: baseline before first vaccination. Vaccinee samples were obtained from the UK trials COV001 and COV002, which included a single-blind randomized controlled phase 2/3 trial of AZD1222 (ChAdOx1 nCoV-19) in healthy adults. For TCRbeta chain sequencing, PBMC samples were collected from trial participants at day 0 and at day 28 after the second dose. The CDR3, cysteine through phenylalanine, is 16 amino acids long. The entry retains the CDR3 DNA only, 48 bases that are in frame from base 1. V has 3 bases trimmed and J has 6 bases trimmed; junction bases matching no gene number 5. The germline V gene specifies SGHVS as CDR1 and FNYEAQ as CDR2.

Sequencing was performed on peripheral blood, taken on day 0 of AZD1222 vaccination. The clonotype comes from an adult in good health. Rearrangement joined TRBV7-6 to TRBJ2-2; TRBD2 fits 12 bases in the junction. The sequenced DNA: TGTGCCAGCAGCTTTGGACTAGCGGGGCTGGCCGGGGAGCTGTTTTTT. It specifies CASSFGLAGLAGELFF.